This paragraph reports one TCR beta chain. Its antigen is undetermined. This CDR3 comprises 15 residues. V was shortened by 1 base and J by 2 bases, with 10 bases between the two germline ends. Germline V gene sequence: CDR1 SEHNR, CDR2 FQNEAQ (reference sequence). Then a second PCR, running roughly 6 to 11 cycles, was carried out with a sample-barcoded 5' primer and a J-beta primer mix. Every molecule of cDNA carried a tag from a template-switch adaptor with 12 random nucleotides. TCRdb re-derived calls from the 5' RACE reads in MiXCR, one entry per CDR3 protein. The sample records a few hundred thousand distinct CDR3 sequences, about 49% being singletons. This entry is derived from a study of blood T cells in healthy people across ages. Study details: The capture of about one barcoded beta molecule per two T cells was achieved by template switching.

Whole-study results and caveats: Higher diversity, along with more naive CD4+ cells, distinguished long-lived donors from aged donors.

Aged roughly 6 to 95, donors were systemically healthy Caucasians from Russia. Input material: blood. The chain is built from TRBV7-9 and TRBJ2-3; D is ambiguous. The sequence came from a man aged 55 to 70 in good health. The CDR3 nucleotides read TGTGCCAGCAGCTTAGGGCCAGGAGTCACAGATACGCAGTATTTT. This encodes CASSLGPGVTDTQYF. The full variable domain, its missing parts supplied by reference TRBV7-9 and TRBJ2-3, is DTGVSQNPRHKITKRGQNVTFRCDPISEHNRLYWYRQTLGQGPEFLTYFQNEAQLEKSRLLSDRFSAERPKGSFSTLEIQRTEQGDSAMYLCASSLGPGVTDTQYFGPGTRLTVL.